The rows below give T cell receptor beta chains drawn from one sample of a study of shared clonotypes between healthy human individuals. TCRdb keeps only in-frame clones here, not all; method: immunoSEQ multiplex PCR. Counted here are roughly 2.5 million clones, just over 90% occurring once; the ten biggest clones make up around 0.15%. The sequenced material came from naive CD4+ T cells sorted from blood. These receptors all stem from a man aged 18-30 years in good health. Both conserved end residues are part of each CDR3. The size entry is marked missing in some rows and otherwise reads once, few, many or a size class.

TRBV5-1	TRBJ1-2	few	CASSFGTGAGYTF
TRBV7-9	TRBJ1-2	NA	CASSPSASNYGYTF
TRBV30	TRBJ2-7	NA	CAWNRGQFQHPSYEQYF
TRBV28	TRBJ1-5	few	CASSLGQYSNQPQHF
TRBV2	TRBJ1-3	NA	CASPQGNGNTIYF
TRBV19	TRBJ1-1	NA	CASRRGANTEAFF
TRBV6-1	TRBJ1-2	NA	CASSVTGTNYGYTF
TRBV6-1	TRBJ2-3	NA	CASRQGHPDTQYF
TRBV7-2	TRBJ2-7	NA	CASSLWGTASYEQYF
TRBV25-1	TRBJ1-2	NA	CASSEYEGLYGYTF
TRBV6-1	TRBJ2-1	NA	CASSVTWDSTYNEQFF
TRBV7-2	TRBJ1-4	once	CASSPPQGAVLTELFF
TRBV19	TRBJ1-6	NA	CASSKTGGGSPLHF
TRBV6-6	TRBJ2-1	once	CASSYAGNEQFF
TRBV4-1	TRBJ1-2	NA	CASSGARYGYTF
TRBV7-3	TRBJ2-7	NA	CASSSSGGYEQYF
TRBV6-1	TRBJ1-6	NA	CASSQGWSYNSPLHF
TRBV5-1	TRBJ1-4	NA	CASSSAGTTTNEKLFF
TRBV4-1	TRBJ2-1	NA	CASSQDPGGLAGTQWGNEQFF
TRBV6-4	TRBJ2-1	NA	CASSRDYSSYNEQFF
TRBV14	TRBJ1-1	NA	CASSPQGGLSEAFF
TRBV4-3	TRBJ2-1	NA	CASSLKRGPYNEQFF
TRBV27	TRBJ2-5	NA	CASRNSGGGETQYF
TRBV7-8	TRBJ2-7	NA	CASSLGSVGSYEQYF
TRBV10-3	TRBJ2-3	NA	CATLAGGITDTQYF
TRBV6-5	TRBJ2-2	NA	CASSYAGIINTGELFF